This T cell receptor beta chain was captured by sequencing in a study of blood T cell repertoires in COVID-19. Study overall: Collection of acute and convalescent COVID-19 samples took place in the United States, Italy and Spain. T cells, B-cell-depleted T cells, or PBMCs supplied cDNA or gDNA.

Germline CDR1 reads SGHRS; CDR2 reads YFSETQ. The CDR3 is 16 amino acids. V shed 5 bases, J shed 6 bases, and the junction held 8 bases outside the gene matches. Clones were read by immunoSEQ multiplex PCR, and TCRdb kept only the in-frame ones, dropping some. The table includes almost 250,000 clones, about nine tenths detected once. This receptor was taken from a woman aged 60 to 75 who had recovered from COVID-19. Source material: peripheral blood. The chain is built from TRBV5-1 and TRBJ1-6, with 10 bases aligning to TRBD1. This chain's CDR3 is CASSEAGTGVNSPLHF. The CDR3 region has the DNA TGCGCCAGCAGTGAGGCCGGGACAGGGGTTAATTCACCCCTCCACTTT. The complete variable domain, with remaining parts taken from reference TRBV5-1 and TRBJ1-6, reads KAGVTQTPRYLIKTRGQQVTLSCSPISGHRSVSWYQQTPGQGLQFLFEYFSETQRNKGNFPGRFSGRQFSNSRSEMNVSTLELGDSALYLCASSEAGTGVNSPLHFGNGTRLTVT.